The 21 T cell receptor delta chains reported below all come from one sample, sequenced in a study of gamma delta lymphoproliferative disorders and STAT genes. TCRdb reapplied CATT to the multiplex PCR reads. The table lists 700 or so delta-chain clones, about 3% of them singletons. Genomic DNA from isolated PBMCs served as the sequencing template. The specimen was blood. Source of these receptors: a human donor with gamma-delta T-cell large granular lymphocyte leukemia.

This clone is deemed medium-sized. This DNA translates differently at residue 3 from the TCRdb protein, which is that of a much larger clone; a read error is likely, and the protein shown is the DNA's own translation. This chain uses TRDV2 with TRDJ3; a weak D match, TRDD3 (6 bases). The CDR3 totals 20 residues. Germline-derived CDR1 and CDR2 are GEAIGNYY and EKD. This CDR3 is CAYDTSGGHPLSWDTRQMFF. CDR3 nucleotide sequence: TGTGCCTATGACACCTCCGGGGGACACCCTCTCTCCTGGGACACCCGACAGATGTTTTTC.

By sample share, this clone is medium-sized (0.01 to 0.1%). The protein TCRdb lists belongs to a much larger clone and differs from this DNA's translation at residue 12, which points to a read error; the protein shown is made from the DNA. The chain joins TRDV2 to TRDJ1, with TRDD3 matching 8 bases. The CDR3 covers 18 residues. With V trimmed by 0 bases and J by 3 bases, 14 bases remained unmatched. Germline CDR1 reads GEAIGNYY; CDR2 reads EKD. CDR3 protein: CACDTVGLGENRADKLIF. The CDR3 nucleotides are TGTGCCTGTGACACCGTAGGGCTGGGGGAAAACAGGGCCGATAAACTCATCTTT.

This clone was seen ten or more times. Other nucleotide sequences in the sample specify the same CDR3. The chain links TRDV2 to TRDJ1; the D gene is possibly TRDD3 (6 bases). Between the trimmed V and J ends, which lost 0 bases and 0 bases, there was a span of 13 bases. The CDR3 covers 16 residues. Germline V gene lookup returns CDR1 GEAIGNYY and CDR2 EKD. DNA of the CDR3: TGTGCCTGTGACACCTCCGGGGGACTGAACACCGATAAACTCATCTTT. As protein: CACDTSGGLNTDKLIF.

In its sample, this clone ranks as medium-sized (0.01 to 0.1%). TCRdb assigns this DNA the protein of a much larger clone, which departs from its translation at residue 16; this likely reflects a read error, and the protein shown comes from translating the DNA. The chain joins TRDV2 to TRDJ3, with D possibly TRDD3 on 6 matching bases. The CDR3 contains 20 residues. CDR1 and CDR2 from the germline V gene are GEAIGNYY and EKD. The CDR3 coding sequence is TGTGCCTGTGACACCTCCGGGGGACACCCTCTCTCCTGGGACACCCAACAGATGTTTTTC. Translating gives CACDTSGGHPLSWDTQQMFF.

Worth noting for this clone: The protein given by TCRdb reflects a much larger clone and differs at residue 18 from this DNA's translation, likely from a read error; the protein shown is the DNA's translation. The rearrangement uses TRDV1 and TRDJ1; either TRDD2 or TRDD3 may fit D (7 bases each). V was shortened by 2 bases and J by 1 base, with 44 bases between the two germline ends. The CDR3 is 26 residues long. CDR1 and CDR2 from the germline V gene are TSWWSYY and QGS. The CDR3 bases are TGTGCTCTTGGGGAAGGAGGGTTCTTCCTAGTACCGAGAGTACTGGGGTCAAGGGGTGGCACCGATAAACTCATCTTT. It is translated as CALGEGGFFLVPRVLGSRGGTDKLIF.

A note on this clone: TCRdb records a much larger clone's protein for this DNA, with a difference at residue 17 that likely arises from a read error; the protein given is the translation of the DNA. The chain has TRDV2 and TRDJ3; weak D call: TRDD3 (6 bases). Per germline, CDR1 GEAIGNYY and CDR2 EKD. The CDR3 length is 20 residues. CDR3 coding DNA: TGTGCCTGTGACACCTCCGGGGGACACCCTCTCTCCTGGGACACCCGACATATGTTTTTC. Amino acid sequence: CACDTSGGHPLSWDTRHMFF.

In this sample, this clone is medium-sized. This DNA's translation differs at residue 15 from TCRdb's protein, which comes from a much larger clone; a read error is likely, and the protein shown is translated from the DNA. The gene calls are TRDV2 and TRDJ3, with D tentatively TRDD3 (6 bases). The V gene's germline CDR1 is GEAIGNYY and CDR2 EKD. The CDR3 is made up of 20 amino acids. CDR3 residues: CACDTSGGHPLSWDIRQMFF. DNA for the CDR3: TGTGCCTGTGACACCTCCGGGGGACACCCTCTCTCCTGGGACATCCGACAGATGTTTTTC.

This clone was seen more than once but under ten times. The chain couples TRDV2 to TRDJ1, with 9 bases lining up with TRDD3. The CDR3 runs to 19 residues. V shed 0 bases, J shed 6 bases, and the junction held 19 bases outside the gene matches. Germline V gene sequence: CDR1 GEAIGNYY, CDR2 EKD. The CDR3: CACDTVGMGDRTSINKLIF. Written as DNA, the CDR3 is TGTGCCTGTGACACCGTCGGGATGGGGGATAGAACCTCCATCAATAAACTCATCTTT.

In the case of this clone: TCRdb's listed protein matches a much larger clone and diverges from this DNA's translation at residue 3, likely through a read error; the protein shown comes from the DNA. The same CDR3 also results from other DNA sequences found in this sample. The genes are TRDV2 and TRDJ1; 8 bases map to TRDD3. There are 18 residues in the CDR3. From germline, CDR1 is GEAIGNYY and CDR2 EKD. CDR3 protein: CASDTVGLGENGADKLIF. The CDR3 DNA reads TGTGCCTCTGACACCGTAGGGCTGGGGGAAAACGGGGCCGATAAACTCATCTTT.

Details on this clone: A far larger clone is off by one base, so a read error is likely. The sample has other DNA sequences that encode this CDR3 too. The chain combines TRDV2 with TRDJ1; 9 positions match TRDD3. The germline V gene has CDR1 GEAIGNYY and CDR2 EKD. V was clipped by 3 bases and J by 5 bases; unmatched bases: 15. The CDR3 loop spans 17 amino acids. The CDR3, as DNA: TGTGCCTGTGACGAGGTACTGGGGGACGGTGACGAGGATAAACTCATCTTT. Its translation: CACDEVLGDGDEDKLIF.

In regard to this clone: This may stem from a read error, because a much larger clone lies one nucleotide away. The V call is TRDV2, the J call TRDJ3; D uncertain. Germline V gene data show CDR1 as GEAIGNYY and CDR2 as EKD. The CDR3 has 18 residues. V was pared by 1 base and J by 0 bases, with 12 bases between. CDR3 nucleotide sequence: TGTGCCTGTGACACGGTGGGCACAAGCTCCTGGGACACCCGACAGATGTTTTTC. Translating it yields CACDTVGTSSWDTRQMFF.

As for this clone: Given a much more abundant clone one base away, this may be a read error. In nucleotides, the CDR3 is TGTGCCTGTGACGCCGTACTGGGGGATAAGAGGTACACCGATAAACTCATCTTT. Translating it yields CACDAVLGDKRYTDKLIF. V and J are TRDV2 and TRDJ1; the match to TRDD3 covers 11 bases. Germline V gene data show CDR1 as GEAIGNYY and CDR2 as EKD. This CDR3 region has 18 residues. After removal of 3 bases from V and 0 bases from J, the junction contained 11 bases not matched to a gene.

This clone was detected a few times. This probably arose from a read error, given a far larger clone one base away. Other DNA sequences in the same sample also yield this CDR3. This chain uses TRDV2 with TRDJ1, with TRDD3 matching over 12 bases. The CDR3 spans 18 residues. V dropped 1 base and J dropped 0; count of bases not matched to a gene: 8. CDR1 and CDR2 from the germline V gene are GEAIGNYY and EKD. The DNA of the CDR3 is TGTGCCTGTGACACTGTACTGGGGGATACAGGAGACACCGATAAACTCATCTTT. This codes for CACDTVLGDTGDTDKLIF.

To note about this clone: TCRdb attributes to this sequence the protein of a much larger clone, which differs from the DNA translation at residue 14; a read error is likely, and the protein displayed is translated from the DNA. The chain carries TRDV2 and TRDJ1, with TRDD3 matching 8 bases. Unmatched junction bases numbered 23, after V lost 3 bases and J lost 0 bases. CDR1 is GEAIGNYY, CDR2 EKD, per germline. The CDR3 extends over 21 amino acids. DNA of the CDR3: TGTGCCTGTGACTCAATACTGGGGGCCCTCCGGCGATCCGCGAACACCGATAAACTCATCTTT. This codes for CACDSILGALRRSANTDKLIF.

As to this clone: TCRdb's protein, taken from a much larger clone, differs from this DNA's translation at residue 10, likely owing to a read error; the protein displayed comes from the DNA. The chain is built from TRDV2 and TRDJ3; D might be TRDD3 (6 bases). The CDR3 totals 20 residues. V gave up 0 bases and J gave up 0 bases, with 17 bases separating them. CDR1 and CDR2 (germline): GEAIGNYY, EKD. The chain's CDR3 is CACDTSGGHALSWDTRQMFF. The CDR3 DNA sequence: TGTGCCTGTGACACCTCCGGGGGACACGCTCTCTCCTGGGACACCCGACAGATGTTTTTC.

V gene TRDV2 combines with J gene TRDJ1; 8 bases agree with TRDD3. Unmatched junction bases numbered 10, after V lost 2 bases and J lost 3 bases. The germline V gene encodes CDR1 GEAIGNYY and CDR2 EKD. The CDR3 has 16 amino acids. The CDR3 DNA reads as TGTGCCTGTGACAGGCTGGGGGAAAACGGGGCCGATAAACTCATCTTT. The encoded protein is CACDRLGENGADKLIF.

This clone was seen many times. This sequence is one base from a far larger clone and is likely a read error. The sample contains more than one DNA sequence encoding this CDR3. The CDR3 DNA reads TGTGCCTGTGACTCGATACTGGGGGCCCTCCGGCGATCCCCGAACACCGATAAACTCATCTTT. Translating gives CACDSILGALRRSPNTDKLIF. This chain joins TRDV2 and TRDJ1; 8 nucleotides match TRDD3. Germline CDR1 reads GEAIGNYY; CDR2 reads EKD. The CDR3 is 21 residues long. The junction had 23 bases not matched to a gene; V was cut back by 3 bases and J by 0 bases.

In its sample, this clone ranks as medium-sized. A far larger clone differs by one base, so this is likely a read error. Other DNA sequences in the sample encode the same CDR3. This rearrangement joins TRDV2 to TRDJ1, with 8 bases identical to TRDD3. Unmatched junction bases numbered 18, after V lost 4 bases and J lost 3 bases. Germline loops: CDR1 GEAIGNYY, CDR2 EKD. The length of the CDR3 is 18 residues. The CDR3 loop reads CACDTVGLGENGADKLIF. CDR3 sequence (DNA): TGTGCCTGTGATACCGTAGGGCTGGGGGAAAACGGGGCCGATAAACTCATCTTT.

This clone came up many times. The TCRdb protein comes from a much larger clone and disagrees with this DNA's translation at residue 10, likely due to a read error; the protein given here is derived from the DNA. The V call is TRDV2, the J call TRDJ1; 8 positions agree with TRDD3. This CDR3 is 21 amino acids long. The V segment lost 3 bases and the J segment 0 bases; nucleotides outside the gene matches: 23. CDR1 is GEAIGNYY and CDR2 is EKD in the germline V gene. The CDR3 region has the DNA TGTGCCTGTGACTCAATACTGGGGGCCCCCCGGCGATCCCCGAACACCGATAAACTCATCTTT. Protein: CACDSILGAPRRSPNTDKLIF.

Turning to this clone: The protein TCRdb lists belongs to a much larger clone and differs from this DNA's translation at residue 6, which points to a read error; the protein shown is made from the DNA. CDR3 protein: CACDTVGDTSYTDKLIF. CDR3 coding DNA: TGTGCCTGTGACACCGTGGGGGATACCTCGTACACCGATAAACTCATCTTT. The chain couples TRDV2 to TRDJ1; 10 bases match TRDD3. Trimming took 0 bases from V and 0 from J; bases not matched to a gene: 6. The CDR3 has 17 amino acids. Per germline, CDR1 GEAIGNYY and CDR2 EKD.

In this sample, this clone turned up a few times. This DNA's translation differs at residue 9 from TCRdb's protein, which comes from a much larger clone; a read error is likely, and the protein shown is translated from the DNA. The chain employs TRDV2 and TRDJ3, with D perhaps TRDD3 (6 bases). With 0 bases removed from V and 0 bases from J, the gap between germline ends came to 17 bases. From germline, CDR1 is GEAIGNYY and CDR2 EKD. CDR3 length: 20 amino acids. The CDR3 DNA is TGTGCCTGTGACACCTCCGGGGGACAACCTCTCTCCTGGGACACCCGACAGATGTTTTTC. Amino acid sequence: CACDTSGGQPLSWDTRQMFF.